This T cell receptor (beta chain) stems from a study of blood T cells in healthy people across ages (dated by TCRdb to between 2015 and 2017). The study in broad terms: Template switching captured roughly one uniquely barcoded TCR beta cDNA molecule per two T cells in model experiments. Age-related changes in TCR beta repertoire diversity were measured in the study by deep sequencing normalized with unique cDNA molecular identifiers. Four age groups were formed from the donors: young (average roughly 15 years), middle-aged (approximately 39), aged (approximately 60) and long-lived (approximately 78). To avoid experimental bias, donors of different ages were spread randomly across the sequencing lanes. Two additional independent replicas of 1 million unique cDNA reads from the same blood draw were analyzed for two donors (one aged 18 to 30 and one aged 80 or older). What the study reported, not specific to this receptor: A strong correlation was found between observed TCR beta diversity and the percentage of naive T cells measured by flow cytometry. The long-lived group showed more naive CD4+ T cells, fewer expanded clones and increased TCR diversity than the aged group, suggesting age selection. The CMV infection status of donors was not known, potentially confounding age-related changes in expanded clonotypes. Observed TCR beta diversity per million T cells fell roughly linearly with age, and a significant reduction was already apparent by age around 40. Conclusive comparison of naive and antigen-experienced compartments was prevented by the profiling of bulk unsorted PBMCs. Estimates of total diversity based on one million sequenced T cells were regarded as lower bounds and as underestimates.

The CDR3 sequence holds 13 residues, the cysteine and phenylalanine included. Just the 39-base CDR3 DNA is kept, in frame starting at base 1. CDR1 and CDR2 were assigned from the germline V gene as SQVTM and ANQGSEA. V loses 4 bases of germline sequence and J loses 5 bases, and the interval between the two ends is 15 bases. The library was obtained by 5' RACE. The second PCR ran for roughly 7 to 11 cycles and used a J-beta primer mix along with a sample-barcoded 5' primer. A unique molecular identifier was introduced onto each TCR beta cDNA molecule by a template-switch 5' adaptor carrying 12 random nucleotides. Each sample yielded at least 2.5 million CDR3-containing paired-end reads. First-strand cDNA synthesis was performed from all RNA using the Mint cDNA synthesis kit, with priming by a TRBC-specific oligonucleotide. Following uracil-DNA glycosylase treatment, a first 18-cycle PCR with universal primers M1SS and BC2_uni_R was performed on all cDNA. In the paper's pipeline: For normalization, 1 million high-quality reads were randomly selected from each sample, with every read carrying a distinct molecular identifier. Reads sharing molecular identifiers were discarded rather than binned into consensus sequences. CDR3 identification, clonotype clustering and error correction used MiTCR with a Q25 quality threshold and the strictest error-elimination algorithm. A nonparametric unseen species model with Euler transformation was used to estimate lower-bound total TCR beta diversity. TCRdb reprocessed the public reads (quality trimming at Q25 with fastp, clone calling with MiXCR) and kept in-frame beta chains. Rows merge per CDR3 protein into single entries with the most common DNA and genes. TCRdb, not the authors, supplied the V and J calls. This sample holds roughly 1.9 million distinct CDR3 sequences; about 39% were observed only once. The ten largest clones take up about 21% of the sample.

Many counts were recorded for this clonotype. Its specific antigen is unknown. No base-level quality is on record; no much larger clone is a single base apart. The donors were roughly 40 Caucasian individuals from Russia, aged 6 to 90 years, who were systemically healthy. Each donor gave ten milliliters of peripheral blood, collected into EDTA-treated Vacutainer tubes. Ficoll-Paque density-gradient centrifugation was used to isolate PBMCs, with at least 7 million obtained per sample. Trizol reagent was used to extract total RNA from PBMCs, with at least 5.5 micrograms per sample. For every donor, an aliquot of PBMCs went through flow cytometry to measure the percentages of naive CD45RAhigh/CD27high T cells.

The material sequenced was blood. The receptor chain draws on TRBV29-1 and TRBJ2-7, and the D gene may be TRBD1, 5 bases matching. The source is a human donor in good health. The encoded CDR3 is CSVAAGQRDEQYF. The DNA is as follows: TGCAGCGTTGCGGCAGGGCAAAGGGACGAGCAGTACTTC.